The next 12 T cell receptor beta chains were all read from a single sample in a study of blood T cells in healthy people across ages. Together with a sample-barcoded 5' primer, a J-beta primer mix was included in a second PCR lasting about 6 to 11 cycles. TCRdb re-called the 5' RACE reads with MiXCR, one entry per CDR3 protein. The sample carries some 1.5 million distinct CDR3 sequences, 28% recorded once. The sequencing sample was made of blood. These receptors originate from a woman in her 30s in good health.

This clonotype was counted at least ten times. The V call is TRBV7-2, the J call TRBJ2-1; the match to TRBD2 covers 9 bases. V gave up 3 bases and J gave up 2 bases; unmatched junction bases: 5. CDR3 length: 16 amino acids. In germline, CDR1 is SGHTA, CDR2 FQGNSA. The CDR3 protein is CASSFKRGVTYNEQFF. As DNA, the CDR3 is TGTGCCAGCAGCTTTAAGCGGGGGGTCACCTACAATGAGCAGTTCTTC.

The chain combines TRBV7-2 with TRBJ2-3, with 11 bases fitting TRBD2. Germline trimming cut 5 bases from V and 7 bases from J; bases unmatched to any gene: 8. In germline, CDR1 is SGHTA, CDR2 FQGNSA. The CDR3 extends over 15 amino acids. The CDR3 loop reads CTSSPPSGGSHTQYF. CDR3 DNA: TGTACCAGCAGCCCCCCTAGCGGGGGGTCGCATACGCAGTATTTT.

There are a few counts of this clonotype. The chain is built from TRBV6-1 and TRBJ1-5; unclear D gene. V was pared by 3 bases and J by 6 bases, with 6 bases between. There are 12 residues in the CDR3. The germline V gene encodes CDR1 MNHNS and CDR2 SASEGT. The chain's CDR3 is CASSDDPQPQHF. The CDR3 DNA is TGTGCCAGCAGTGACGATCCTCAGCCCCAGCATTTT.

As concerns this clonotype: A much larger clone differs from this one at a single base, so this may be a read error. The rearrangement joins TRBV5-1 to TRBJ2-6; D is possibly TRBD1 (5 bases). CDR1 and CDR2 from the germline V gene are SGHRS and YFSETQ. The CDR3 is made up of 15 amino acids. Here the CDR3 reads CASSLVFAGANVPTF. The CDR3 DNA follows: TGCGCCAGCAGCTTGGTGTTCGCTGGGGCCAACGTCCCGACTTTC.

V usage is TRBV4-3 and J usage is TRBJ2-1, with D tentatively TRBD1 or TRBD2 (5 bases each). The CDR3 is 13 residues long. V shed 3 bases and J shed 7 bases, with 10 bases lying between them. Germline loops: CDR1 LGHNA, CDR2 YSLEER. The CDR3 nucleotides read TGCGCCAGCAGCCAGCTGAGGGGTAATGAGCAGTTCTTC. This encodes CASSQLRGNEQFF.

The chain employs TRBV7-9 and TRBJ1-2; D is unresolved. V gave up 3 bases and J gave up 3 bases, with 8 bases separating them. This CDR3 is 13 amino acids long. Per germline, CDR1 SEHNR and CDR2 FQNEAQ (reference sequence). CDR3 residues: CASSFEYHYGYTF. CDR3 DNA: TGTGCCAGCAGCTTCGAGTATCACTATGGCTACACCTTC. Supplemented by reference TRBV7-9 and TRBJ1-2, the full variable domain reads DTGVSQNPRHKITKRGQNVTFRCDPISEHNRLYWYRQTLGQGPEFLTYFQNEAQLEKSRLLSDRFSAERPKGSFSTLEIQRTEQGDSAMYLCASSFEYHYGYTFGSGTRLTVV.

The rearrangement links TRBV7-2 to TRBJ2-7; D might be TRBD2 (5 bases). V gave up 2 bases and J gave up 12 bases, with 17 bases separating them. CDR3 length: 13 amino acids. Looked up from germline, CDR1 is SGHTA and CDR2 is FQGNSA. CDR3 DNA sequence: TGTGCCAGCAGCTTATCCCCCGGGGAGACCCCGTACTTC. Residues: CASSLSPGETPYF.

The genes are TRBV7-8 and TRBJ2-3; a weak D match, TRBD2 (5 bases). V lost 5 bases to trimming and J lost 0 bases, with 15 bases between them. This CDR3 comprises 16 residues. Germline CDR1 and CDR2: SGHVS and FQNEAQ. In DNA, the CDR3 is TGTGCCAGCAGCGAAACCCCGGGGATGAGCACAGATACGCAGTATTTT. This sequence encodes CASSETPGMSTDTQYF.

This clonotype has a handful of counts. The chain couples TRBV12-3 or TRBV12-4 to TRBJ2-1, with TRBD2 matching 12 bases. With 5 bases clipped from V and 8 bases from J, the junction kept 4 bases outside the gene matches. The CDR3 has 14 residues. The CDR3 DNA follows: TGTGCCAGCAGTACTAGCGGGGGGTGCGATGAGCAGTTCTTC. Residues: CASSTSGGCDEQFF.

Turning to this clonotype: Compared with germline, one end of the junction differs, possibly owing to a read error. V is TRBV3-1 and J is TRBJ2-1; the D gene is possibly TRBD2 (5 bases). The germline CDR1 and CDR2 sequences are LGHDT and YNNKEL (reference sequence). The CDR3 length is 11 residues. The CDR3 sequence is CAGSQVAEQFF. CDR3 nucleotide sequence: TGTGCCGGCAGCCAAGTAGCGGAGCAGTTCTTC.

The chain employs TRBV30 and TRBJ2-3; no clear D gene. Trimming removed 4 bases at V and 7 bases at J, with 18 bases between. CDR3 size: 14 residues. CDR1 and CDR2 from the germline V gene are GTSNPN and SVGIG (reference sequence). The CDR3: CAWNDGLSPNTQYF. The CDR3 region has the DNA TGTGCCTGGAATGATGGCTTGAGTCCCAATACGCAGTATTTT.

This clonotype was observed a single time. This sequence joins TRBV20-1 and TRBJ2-4; D remains unclear. Germline V gene lookup returns CDR1 DFQATT and CDR2 SNEGSKA (reference sequence). The CDR3 has 10 amino acids. Trimming cost V 6 bases and J 13 bases, with 13 bases left between them. CDR3 bases: TGCAGTGCCATAGTGGATGAGCAGTACTTC. It specifies CSAIVDEQYF.